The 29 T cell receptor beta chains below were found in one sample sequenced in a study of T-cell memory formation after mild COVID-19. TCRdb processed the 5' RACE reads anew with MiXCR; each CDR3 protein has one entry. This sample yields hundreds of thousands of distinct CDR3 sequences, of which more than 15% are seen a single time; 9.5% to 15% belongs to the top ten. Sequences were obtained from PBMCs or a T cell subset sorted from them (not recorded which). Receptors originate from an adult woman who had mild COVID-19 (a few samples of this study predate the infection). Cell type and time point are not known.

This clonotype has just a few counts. The CDR3: CASTPGQGRETQYF. CDR3 DNA sequence: TGTGCCAGCACCCCGGGACAGGGCAGGGAGACCCAGTACTTC. This sequence joins TRBV6-6 and TRBJ2-5; 9 bases line up with TRBD1. J lost 5 bases, V lost 7 bases, and 8 bases had no gene match. This CDR3 is built from 14 residues. CDR1 and CDR2 (germline): MNHNY, SVGAGI (reference sequence).

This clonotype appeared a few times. The CDR3 bases are TGTGCCAGCAGCTTCATGGCGGGAAGTTACGAGCAGTACTTC. Encoded protein: CASSFMAGSYEQYF. The gene calls are TRBV7-9 and TRBJ2-7; TRBD2 might be the D (6 bases). The CDR3 extends over 14 amino acids. Trimming stripped 3 bases from V and 4 bases from J, with 13 bases between. Germline CDR1 is SEHNR and CDR2 is FQNEAQ (reference sequence).

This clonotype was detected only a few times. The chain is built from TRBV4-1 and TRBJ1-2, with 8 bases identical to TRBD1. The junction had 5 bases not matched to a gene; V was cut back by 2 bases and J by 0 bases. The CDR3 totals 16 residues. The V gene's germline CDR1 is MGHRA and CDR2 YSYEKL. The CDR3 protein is CASSQTTGATNYGYTF. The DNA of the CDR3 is TGCGCCAGCAGCCAAACGACAGGGGCCACTAACTATGGCTACACCTTC.

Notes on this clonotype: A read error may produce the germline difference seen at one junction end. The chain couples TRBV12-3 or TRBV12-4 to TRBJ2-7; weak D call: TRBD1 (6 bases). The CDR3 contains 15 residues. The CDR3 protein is CASSLVDSPKGVLVF. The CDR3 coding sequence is TGTGCCAGCAGTTTAGTGGACAGCCCCAAGGGAGTTCTTGTCTTC.

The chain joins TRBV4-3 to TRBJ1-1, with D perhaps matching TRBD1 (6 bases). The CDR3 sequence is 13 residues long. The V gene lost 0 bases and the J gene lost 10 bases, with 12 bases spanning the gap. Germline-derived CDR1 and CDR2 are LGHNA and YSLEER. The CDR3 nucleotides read TGCGCCAGCAGCCAAGACACGGCAGGGGTAGCTTTCTTT. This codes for CASSQDTAGVAFF.

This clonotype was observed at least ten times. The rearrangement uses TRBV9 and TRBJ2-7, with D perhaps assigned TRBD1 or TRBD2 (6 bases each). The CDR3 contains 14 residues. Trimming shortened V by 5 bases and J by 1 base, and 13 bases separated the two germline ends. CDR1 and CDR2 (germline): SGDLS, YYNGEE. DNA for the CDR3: TGTGCCAGCAGTGTGGGGGGCAGTTCCTACGAGCAGTACTTC. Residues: CASSVGGSSYEQYF.

CDR3 residues: CASSLLGELYNYGYTF. In DNA form, the CDR3 reads TGTGCCAGCAGCTTGCTAGGGGAACTCTACAACTATGGCTACACCTTC. This chain joins TRBV7-9 and TRBJ1-2; D possibly corresponds to TRBD1 (5 bases). Trimming shortened V by 3 bases and J by 2 bases, and 16 bases separated the two germline ends. Germline-derived CDR1 and CDR2 are SEHNR and FQNEAQ (reference sequence). CDR3 length equals 16 residues.

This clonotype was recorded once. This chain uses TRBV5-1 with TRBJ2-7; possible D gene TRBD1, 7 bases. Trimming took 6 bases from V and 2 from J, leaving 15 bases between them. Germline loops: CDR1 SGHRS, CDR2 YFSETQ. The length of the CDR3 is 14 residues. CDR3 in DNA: TGCGCCAGCACCCAGGGGGGTGGGCCCTACGAGCAGTACTTC. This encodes CASTQGGGPYEQYF.

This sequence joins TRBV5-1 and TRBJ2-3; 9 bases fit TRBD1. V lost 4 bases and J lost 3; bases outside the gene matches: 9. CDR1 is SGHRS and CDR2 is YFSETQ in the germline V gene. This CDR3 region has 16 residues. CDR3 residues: CASSKTTGGGTDTQYF. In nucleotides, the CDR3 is TGCGCCAGCAGCAAGACTACAGGGGGCGGGACAGATACGCAGTATTTT. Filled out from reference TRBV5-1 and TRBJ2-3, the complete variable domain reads KAGVTQTPRYLIKTRGQQVTLSCSPISGHRSVSWYQQTPGQGLQFLFEYFSETQRNKGNFPGRFSGRQFSNSRSEMNVSTLELGDSALYLCASSKTTGGGTDTQYFGPGTRLTVL.

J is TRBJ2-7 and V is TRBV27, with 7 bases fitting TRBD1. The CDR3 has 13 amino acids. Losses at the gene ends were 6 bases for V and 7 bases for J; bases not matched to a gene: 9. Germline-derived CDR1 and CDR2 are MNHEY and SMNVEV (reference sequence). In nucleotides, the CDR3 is TGTGCCAGCAGCGGGACAGCGACCTTAGAGCAGTACTTC. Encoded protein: CASSGTATLEQYF.

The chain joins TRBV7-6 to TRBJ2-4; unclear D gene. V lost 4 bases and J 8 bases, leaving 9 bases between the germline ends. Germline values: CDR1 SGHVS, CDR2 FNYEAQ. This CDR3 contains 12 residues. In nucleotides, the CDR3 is TGTGCCAGCAGCTCCCTCGGAGACATTCAGTACTTC. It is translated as CASSSLGDIQYF.

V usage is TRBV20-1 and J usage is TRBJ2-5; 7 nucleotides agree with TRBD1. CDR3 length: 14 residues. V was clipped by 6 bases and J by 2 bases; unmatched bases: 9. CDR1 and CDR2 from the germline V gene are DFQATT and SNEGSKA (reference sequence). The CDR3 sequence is CSAAQGLIQETQYF. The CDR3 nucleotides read TGCAGTGCGGCACAGGGGCTTATACAAGAGACCCAGTACTTC.

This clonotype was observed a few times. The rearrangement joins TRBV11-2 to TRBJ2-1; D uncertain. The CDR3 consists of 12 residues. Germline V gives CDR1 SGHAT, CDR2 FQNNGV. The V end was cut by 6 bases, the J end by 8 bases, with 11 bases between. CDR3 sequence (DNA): TGTGCCAGCAGAGGGTCTTACCATGAGCAGTTCTTC. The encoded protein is CASRGSYHEQFF.

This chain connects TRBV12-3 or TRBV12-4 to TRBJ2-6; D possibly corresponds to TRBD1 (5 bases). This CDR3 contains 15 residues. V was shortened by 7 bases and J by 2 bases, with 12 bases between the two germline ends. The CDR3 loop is CASTWEGAGANVLTF. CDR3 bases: TGTGCCAGCACCTGGGAAGGGGCTGGGGCCAACGTCCTGACTTTC.

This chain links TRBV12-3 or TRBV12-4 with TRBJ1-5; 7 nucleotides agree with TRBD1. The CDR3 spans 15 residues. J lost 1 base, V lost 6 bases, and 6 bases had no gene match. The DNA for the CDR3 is TGTGCCAGCAGGGCTGACAGGGAGAGCAATCAGCCCCAGCATTTT. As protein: CASRADRESNQPQHF.

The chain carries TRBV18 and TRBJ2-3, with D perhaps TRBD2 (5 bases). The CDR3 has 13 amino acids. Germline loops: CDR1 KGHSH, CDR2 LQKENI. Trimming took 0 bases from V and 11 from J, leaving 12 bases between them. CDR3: CASSPPTGFGQYF. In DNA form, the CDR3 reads TGTGCCAGCTCACCACCGACGGGATTCGGGCAGTATTTT. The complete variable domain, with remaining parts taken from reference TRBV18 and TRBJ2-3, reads NAGVMQNPRHLVRRRGQEARLRCSPMKGHSHVYWYRQLPEEGLKFMVYLQKENIIDESGMPKERFSAEFPKEGPSILRIQQVVRGDSAAYFCASSPPTGFGQYFGPGTRLTVL.

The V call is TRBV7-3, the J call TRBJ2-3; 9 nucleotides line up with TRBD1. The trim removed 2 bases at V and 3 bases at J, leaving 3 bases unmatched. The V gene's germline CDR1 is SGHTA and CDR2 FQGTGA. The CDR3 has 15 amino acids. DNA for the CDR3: TGTGCCAGCAGCTTAGGACAGGGGATGACAGATACGCAGTATTTT. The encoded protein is CASSLGQGMTDTQYF.

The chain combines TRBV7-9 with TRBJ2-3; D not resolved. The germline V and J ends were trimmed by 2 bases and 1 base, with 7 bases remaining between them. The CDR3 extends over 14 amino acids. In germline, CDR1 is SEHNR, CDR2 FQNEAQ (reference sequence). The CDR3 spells CASSLYWGTDTQYF. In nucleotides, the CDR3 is TGTGCCAGCAGCTTATACTGGGGCACAGATACGCAGTATTTT.

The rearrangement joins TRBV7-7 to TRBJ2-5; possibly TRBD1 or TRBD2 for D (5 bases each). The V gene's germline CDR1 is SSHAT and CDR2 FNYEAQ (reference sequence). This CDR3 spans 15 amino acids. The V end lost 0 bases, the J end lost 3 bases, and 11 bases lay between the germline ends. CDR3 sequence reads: CASSLARGPKETQYF. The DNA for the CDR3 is TGTGCCAGCAGCTTAGCGAGGGGACCTAAAGAGACCCAGTACTTC.

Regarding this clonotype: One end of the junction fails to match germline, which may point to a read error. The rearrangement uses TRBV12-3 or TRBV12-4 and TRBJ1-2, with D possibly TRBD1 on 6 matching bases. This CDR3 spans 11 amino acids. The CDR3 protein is CASSFAGTLSF. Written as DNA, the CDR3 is TGTGCCAGCAGTTTCGCCGGGACACTCTCCTTC.

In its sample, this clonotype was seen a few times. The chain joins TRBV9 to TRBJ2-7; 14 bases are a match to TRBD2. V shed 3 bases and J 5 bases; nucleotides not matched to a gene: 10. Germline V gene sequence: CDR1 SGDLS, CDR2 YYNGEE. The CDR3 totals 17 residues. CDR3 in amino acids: CASSASRGLAGVDEQYF. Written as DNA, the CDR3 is TGTGCCAGCAGCGCAAGTAGGGGACTAGCGGGAGTGGACGAGCAGTACTTC.

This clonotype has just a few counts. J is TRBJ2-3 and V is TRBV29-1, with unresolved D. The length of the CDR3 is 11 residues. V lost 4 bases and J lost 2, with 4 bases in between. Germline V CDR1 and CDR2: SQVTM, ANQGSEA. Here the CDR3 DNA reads TGCAGCGTTGCTAACACAGATACGCAGTATTTT. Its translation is CSVANTDTQYF.

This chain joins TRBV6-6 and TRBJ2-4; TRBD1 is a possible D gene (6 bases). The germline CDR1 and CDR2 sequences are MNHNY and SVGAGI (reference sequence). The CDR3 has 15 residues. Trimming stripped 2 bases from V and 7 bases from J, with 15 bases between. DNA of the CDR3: TGTGCCAGCAGTTACATGGGGGCAACGGGGAACATTCAGTACTTC. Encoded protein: CASSYMGATGNIQYF.

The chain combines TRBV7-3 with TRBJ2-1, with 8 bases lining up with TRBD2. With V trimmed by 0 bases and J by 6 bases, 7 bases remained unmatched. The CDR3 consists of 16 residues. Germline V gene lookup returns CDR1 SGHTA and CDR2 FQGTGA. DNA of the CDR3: TGTGCCAGCAGCTTAACCAGCGGGAGTCTTCCCAATGAGCAGTTCTTC. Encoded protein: CASSLTSGSLPNEQFF.

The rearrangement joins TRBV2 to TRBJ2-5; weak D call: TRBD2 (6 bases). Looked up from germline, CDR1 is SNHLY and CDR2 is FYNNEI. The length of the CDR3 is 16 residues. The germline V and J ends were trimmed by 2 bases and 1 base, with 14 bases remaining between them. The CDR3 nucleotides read TGTGCCAGCAGTGAATTGACAGCGGGCGCCCAAGAGACCCAGTACTTC. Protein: CASSELTAGAQETQYF. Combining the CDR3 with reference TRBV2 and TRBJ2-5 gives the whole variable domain EPEVTQTPSHQVTQMGQEVILRCVPISNHLYFYWYRQILGQKVEFLVSFYNNEISEKSEIFDDQFSVERPDGSNFTLKIRSTKLEDSAMYFCASSELTAGAQETQYFGPGTRLLVL.

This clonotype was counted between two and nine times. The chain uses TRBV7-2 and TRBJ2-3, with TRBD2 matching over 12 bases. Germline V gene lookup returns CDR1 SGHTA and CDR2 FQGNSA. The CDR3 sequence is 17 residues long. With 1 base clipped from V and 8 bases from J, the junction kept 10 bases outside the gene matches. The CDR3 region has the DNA TGTGCCAGCAGCTTAGATAGGGCTAGCGGGAGGGTAGGTACGCAGTATTTT. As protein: CASSLDRASGRVGTQYF.

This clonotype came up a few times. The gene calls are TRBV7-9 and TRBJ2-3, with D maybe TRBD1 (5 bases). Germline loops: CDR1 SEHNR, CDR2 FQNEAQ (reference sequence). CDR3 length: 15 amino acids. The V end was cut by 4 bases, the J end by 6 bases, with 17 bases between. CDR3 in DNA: TGTGCCAGCAGCTCTTCCAAGAGGACATTGGATACGCAGTATTTT. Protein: CASSSSKRTLDTQYF.

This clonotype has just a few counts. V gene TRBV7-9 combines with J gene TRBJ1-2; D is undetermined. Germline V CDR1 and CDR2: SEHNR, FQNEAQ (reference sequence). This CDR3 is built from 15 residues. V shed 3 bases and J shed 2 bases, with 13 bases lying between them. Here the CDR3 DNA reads TGTGCCAGCAGCTTCCCCCGGACGGAGAACTATGGCTACACCTTC. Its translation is CASSFPRTENYGYTF.

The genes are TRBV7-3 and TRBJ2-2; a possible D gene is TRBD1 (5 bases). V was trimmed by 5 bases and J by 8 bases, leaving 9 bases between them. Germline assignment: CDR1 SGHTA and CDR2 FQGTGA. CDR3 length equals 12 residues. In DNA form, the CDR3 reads TGTGCCAGCAGCCGACCAGGGGGGGAGCTGTTTTTT. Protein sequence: CASSRPGGELFF.